The rows below give T cell receptor beta chains drawn from one sample of a study of blood T cells in healthy people across ages. TCRdb reprocessed the 5' RACE reads via MiXCR and lists one record per CDR3 protein. This sample has 500,000 to 600,000 distinct CDR3 sequences, with about 26% found just once. The sequenced material came from blood. Every receptor here comes from a woman aged 70 to 79 in good health. Both conserved end residues are part of each CDR3. The D gene is left open where the match is weak. Where a row states a size, it is once, few, many or the class of an expanded clone; other rows omit it.

j_gene | d_gene | v_gene | abundance | CDR3nt | CDR3aa
TRBJ2-7 | . | TRBV7-2 | . | TGTGCCAGCAGCCGTTGGGGCGGGGAGTACGAGCAGTACTTC | CASSRWGGEYEQYF
TRBJ1-6 | . | TRBV20-1 | . | TGCAGTGCTAGAGCAACCCTAAACAGGGCTGGGGATTCACCCCTCCACTTT | CSARATLNRAGDSPLHF
TRBJ1-2 | . | TRBV6-5 | . | TGTGCCAGCAGTCGAGCGGTTGGTGGGTATGGCTACACCTTC | CASSRAVGGYGYTF
TRBJ1-2 | . | TRBV4-3 | few | TGCGCCAGCAGCCAAGAAGCAAGGGGCGGCTACACCTTC | CASSQEARGGYTF
TRBJ1-4 | . | TRBV7-9 | . | TGTGCCAGCAGCTTAGGCCAGGGCTTGGCTAATGAAAAACTGTTTTTT | CASSLGQGLANEKLFF
TRBJ1-1 | . | TRBV7-3 | . | TGTGCTAGCAGCCGGGGGGGCGGAGAGGCCACTGAAGCTTTCTTT | CASSRGGGEATEAFF
TRBJ2-1 | . | TRBV20-1 | few | TGCAGTGCTTCCGGACAGAGACCCCTCAATGAGCAGTTCTTC | CSASGQRPLNEQFF
TRBJ2-3 | TRBD2 | TRBV6-2/TRBV6-3 | few | TGTGCCAGCAGTCGACTAGCGGGCCGCACAGATACGCAGTATTTT | CASSRLAGRTDTQYF
TRBJ2-1 | . | TRBV2 | . | TGTGCCAGCAGTGAAGCGGAGACCCGAGGGGGGCGTGAGCAGTTCTTC | CASSEAETRGGREQFF
TRBJ2-5 | TRBD2 | TRBV4-2 | . | TGTGCCAGCAGCCAAGTGGTAGCGGGGGTAAAGACCCAGTACTTC | CASSQVVAGVKTQYF
TRBJ1-2 | . | TRBV6-5 | few | TGTGCCAGCAGTTACTCAGCCACAGGGTACGGCTACACCTTC | CASSYSATGYGYTF
TRBJ2-7 | . | TRBV27 | few | TGTGCCAGCAGTTCGCACAACTCCTACGAGCAGTACTTC | CASSSHNSYEQYF
TRBJ2-3 | TRBD2 | TRBV7-8 | . | TGTGCCAGCAGCTTAAGTACTAGCGGGATCACAGATACGCAGTATTTT | CASSLSTSGITDTQYF
TRBJ2-7 | . | TRBV7-2 | . | TGTGCCAGCAGCCCCAGGACAGAGTACGAGCAGTACTTC | CASSPRTEYEQYF
TRBJ2-1 | . | TRBV7-9 | . | TGTGCCAGCAGCCTTTTAGTAAATGAGCAGTTCTTC | CASSLLVNEQFF
TRBJ2-5 | TRBD2 | TRBV10-3 | many | TGTGCCATCAGCTCTAGCGGGGGAGAAGAGACCCAGTACTTC | CAISSSGGEETQYF
TRBJ1-4 | TRBD1 | TRBV7-2 | few | TGTGCCAGCAGCTCACCGGGACAGGGTGCTGAAAAACTGTTTTTT | CASSSPGQGAEKLFF
TRBJ2-5 | TRBD2 | TRBV20-1 | . | TGCAGTGCCTTCGGGACTAGCGGGGGTAGGGGGACCCAGTACTTC | CSAFGTSGGRGTQYF
TRBJ2-1 | . | TRBV4-2 | few | TGTGCCAGCAGCCCTACTCGTCAGGAGAGGCAGTTCTTC | CASSPTRQERQFF
TRBJ2-7 | . | TRBV5-1 | . | TGCGCCAGCAGCTTGGGTGGGGGCGACTACGAGCAGTACTTC | CASSLGGGDYEQYF